These 31 T cell receptor beta chains were all obtained from the same sample, sequenced in a study of identical twins (dated by TCRdb to 2015 to 2016). Libraries were built with 5' RACE. The reads were generated on an Illumina HiSeq 2000. TCRdb took the public reads, trimmed them with fastp at Q25, ran MiXCR for clone calling and kept in-frame beta chains. One record per CDR3 amino acid sequence lists the most common genes and DNA. This sample lists hundreds of thousands of distinct CDR3 sequences; around 8.6% were detected once. Approximately 0.96% of the sample is held by the ten biggest clonotypes. The same data also went into a second study, on yellow fever vaccine responses in identical twins.

The sequencing sample was made of PBMCs. The receptors were sampled from a young woman in good health.

This clonotype was seen at least ten times. The junction and the germline gene differ at one end; a read error may be behind it. The rearrangement uses TRBV12-3 or TRBV12-4 and TRBJ2-7; D ambiguous. This CDR3 contains 12 residues. The CDR3 nucleotides read TGTGCCAGCAGCTCACACTCCGACGAGCAGTACTTC. Its protein product is CASSSHSDEQYF.

On this clonotype: A read error is possible here, since a much larger clone lies one base away. The rearrangement links TRBV7-3 to TRBJ2-2; D unresolved. This CDR3 comprises 16 residues. Germline-derived CDR1 and CDR2 are SGHTA and FQGTGA. The DNA for the CDR3 is TGTGTCAGCAGCTTAAGGGCTAGAGGGAACACCGGGGAGCTGTTTTTT. Translated: CVSSLRARGNTGELFF.

The V call is TRBV5-1, the J call TRBJ2-5; no firm D call. Germline-derived CDR1 and CDR2 are SGHRS and YFSETQ. This CDR3 is built from 13 residues. V lost 4 bases and J 4 bases, leaving 11 bases between the germline ends. The CDR3 here is CASSVGPIETQYF. In nucleotides, the CDR3 is TGCGCCAGCAGCGTAGGACCGATAGAGACCCAGTACTTC.

In this sample, this clonotype turned up many times. The J gene is TRBJ2-5, the V gene TRBV10-3; 8 bases are shared with TRBD2. CDR1 ENHRY and CDR2 SYGVKD come from the germline V gene. The V and J ends lost 7 bases and 0 bases, in that order; junction bases with no gene match: 1. CDR3 length: 13 amino acids. The CDR3 sequence: CAIKTSDQETQYF. The CDR3 DNA reads TGTGCCATCAAGACTAGCGACCAAGAGACCCAGTACTTC.

This clonotype was seen more than once but under ten times. The V gene is TRBV10-3, the J gene TRBJ2-5; 9 bases align to TRBD2. The V gene end was trimmed by 4 bases and the J gene end by 4 bases; junction bases not matched to a gene: 16. This CDR3 contains 18 residues. The germline gives CDR1 ENHRY, CDR2 SYGVKD. This chain's CDR3 is CAISVKRGAQGVGETQYF. In nucleotides, the CDR3 is TGTGCCATCAGTGTGAAGCGGGGGGCCCAGGGGGTTGGAGAGACCCAGTACTTC.

The V gene is TRBV7-9, the J gene TRBJ2-2; D is uncertain. Germline V gene lookup returns CDR1 SEHNR and CDR2 FQNEAQ (reference sequence). Trimming shortened V by 2 bases and J by 1 base, and 8 bases separated the two germline ends. This CDR3 comprises 15 residues. The CDR3, as DNA: TGTGCCAGCAGCTTAAGTCAGAAGAACACCGGGGAGCTGTTTTTT. It translates to CASSLSQKNTGELFF.

The V and J genes are TRBV14 and TRBJ2-7, with unresolved D. CDR3 size: 16 residues. CDR1 and CDR2 (germline): SGHDN, FVKESK. V lost 0 bases, J lost 0 bases, and 12 bases lay in between. For the CDR3, the DNA is TGTGCCAGCAGCCAAGATGGTTCGGTGGTCTCCTACGAGCAGTACTTC. It yields the protein CASSQDGSVVSYEQYF.

There are many counts of this clonotype. V is TRBV12-3 or TRBV12-4 and J is TRBJ2-3; either TRBD1 or TRBD2 may fit D (5 bases each). Deletions cut 5 bases from V and 7 bases from J, with 7 bases between. The CDR3 loop spans 11 amino acids. The CDR3: CASSLGHTQYF. CDR3 coding DNA: TGTGCCAGCAGTCTGGGACATACGCAGTATTTT.

This clonotype was counted between two and nine times. This chain connects TRBV6-1 to TRBJ2-5, with D hard to call. V was clipped by 7 bases and J by 5 bases, with 17 bases between them. CDR1 MNHNS and CDR2 SASEGT come from the germline V gene. This CDR3 region has 14 residues. The CDR3 is CASTPTGSGETQYF. In DNA form, the CDR3 reads TGTGCCAGCACCCCAACGGGTTCCGGGGAGACCCAGTACTTC.

This clonotype was seen at least ten times. The rearrangement joins TRBV7-9 to TRBJ2-3; TRBD2 matches 9 bases. The CDR3 length is 15 residues. Germline V lookup: CDR1 SEHNR, CDR2 FQNEAQ (reference sequence). Trimming took 6 bases from V and 3 from J; bases not matched to a gene: 7. The chain's CDR3 is CASRVSGSLTDTQYF. The CDR3 DNA follows: TGTGCCAGCAGGGTTAGCGGGAGCTTAACAGATACGCAGTATTTT.

A few counts support this clonotype. This rearrangement joins TRBV20-1 to TRBJ2-1, with D tentatively TRBD1 (6 bases). This CDR3 comprises 17 residues. Germline V CDR1 and CDR2: DFQATT, SNEGSKA (reference sequence). Trimming stripped 0 bases from V and 0 bases from J, with 15 bases between. The CDR3: CSARDQGLSLSYNEQFF. CDR3 coding DNA: TGCAGTGCTAGAGATCAGGGGTTATCACTCTCCTACAATGAGCAGTTCTTC.

This clonotype has a handful of counts. The chain carries TRBV9 and TRBJ2-5; 8 nucleotides align to TRBD1. This CDR3 spans 14 amino acids. Germline V gene sequence: CDR1 SGDLS, CDR2 YYNGEE. V shed 3 bases, J shed 2 bases, and the junction held 3 bases outside the gene matches. CDR3 nucleotide sequence: TGTGCCAGCAGCGAAGGACAGGGTCAAGAGACCCAGTACTTC. The encoded protein is CASSEGQGQETQYF.

The table lists this clonotype with a few counts. The V call is TRBV29-1, the J call TRBJ2-2; D is possibly TRBD2 (6 bases). V lost 5 bases and J 6 bases, leaving 13 bases between the germline ends. Germline V gene data show CDR1 as SQVTM and CDR2 as ANQGSEA. The CDR3 has 13 amino acids. CDR3 DNA: TGCAGCGTTTTGGCCGGGGAGGCCGGGGAGCTGTTTTTT. Translation: CSVLAGEAGELFF.

The rearrangement joins TRBV6-1 to TRBJ2-7; TRBD2 aligns across 9 bases. V was pared by 8 bases and J by 2 bases, with 7 bases of the junction left unmatched. The CDR3 length is 14 residues. Germline CDR1 reads MNHNS; CDR2 reads SASEGT. This CDR3 is CASGYSGGPYEQYF. The CDR3 DNA reads TGTGCCAGCGGATATAGCGGGGGCCCCTACGAGCAGTACTTC.

This clonotype was counted a few times. CDR3 bases: TGTGCCAGCAGCCAAGAGTTTGCAGGGGGTAATCAGCCCCAGCATTTT. Protein: CASSQEFAGGNQPQHF. This chain connects TRBV3-1 to TRBJ1-5; 7 bases are a match to TRBD1. J gave up 4 bases and V 0 bases, and 6 bases lay outside the gene matches. Per the germline V gene, CDR1 is LGHDT and CDR2 is YNNKEL (reference sequence). The CDR3 sequence is 16 residues long.

At least ten counts were recorded for this clonotype. The V and J genes are TRBV3-1 and TRBJ2-7, with 10 bases aligning to TRBD2. Germline V CDR1 and CDR2: LGHDT, YNNKEL (reference sequence). J gave up 3 bases and V 4 bases, and 9 bases lay outside the gene matches. This CDR3 region has 16 residues. CDR3 residues: CASSPHQSSGSYEQYF. The CDR3, as DNA: TGTGCCAGCAGCCCCCATCAGTCTAGCGGGAGCTACGAGCAGTACTTC.

This clonotype turned up a few times. CDR3 nucleotide sequence: TGTGCCAGCAGCCAAGATGGTGGAGATAATGAGCAGTTCTTC. Its translation: CASSQDGGDNEQFF. V is TRBV4-2 and J is TRBJ2-1; D remains ambiguous. V lost 0 bases and J lost 7, with 10 bases in between. CDR1 and CDR2 from the germline V gene are LGHNA and YNFKEQ. CDR3 length equals 14 residues.

This clonotype was detected only a few times. The chain employs TRBV10-3 and TRBJ2-1; 8 nucleotides line up with TRBD2. Germline CDR1 reads ENHRY; CDR2 reads SYGVKD. The CDR3 runs 14 residues. The V segment lost 3 bases and the J segment 8 bases; nucleotides outside the gene matches: 6. CDR3 coding DNA: TGTGCCATCAGTGACCCGGGACTAGTAGATGAGCAGTTCTTC. It codes for CAISDPGLVDEQFF.

J is TRBJ1-4 and V is TRBV25-1, with a possible D match to TRBD1 (6 bases). The CDR3 totals 14 residues. Germline V gives CDR1 MGHDK, CDR2 SYGVNS. V lost 1 base and J 8 bases, leaving 11 bases between the germline ends. The CDR3 protein is CASSESYRDEKLFF. The CDR3 nucleotides read TGTGCCAGCAGTGAATCGTACAGGGACGAAAAACTGTTTTTT.

The chain couples TRBV29-1 to TRBJ1-4; tentative D call: TRBD1 (5 bases). This CDR3 region has 12 residues. CDR1 and CDR2 (germline): SQVTM, ANQGSEA. Trimming took 8 bases from V and 6 from J, leaving 13 bases between them. The CDR3 region has the DNA TGCAGCCTCCGGGGGGTGGATGAAAAACTGTTTTTT. This encodes CSLRGVDEKLFF.

The V call is TRBV5-4, the J call TRBJ2-7, with 8 bases identical to TRBD2. Trimming removed 0 bases from V and 5 bases from J; junction bases left unmatched: 7. Germline CDR1 reads SGHNT; CDR2 reads YYREEE (reference sequence). The CDR3 is 15 residues long. The CDR3 region is CASSLELAVSHEQYF. CDR3 DNA: TGTGCCAGCAGCTTGGAACTAGCGGTTAGCCACGAGCAGTACTTC.

This clonotype was observed a handful of times. The chain links TRBV7-2 to TRBJ2-1; D might be TRBD2 (5 bases). The V end was cut by 3 bases, the J end by 8 bases, with 8 bases between. Looked up from germline, CDR1 is SGHTA and CDR2 is FQGNSA. The CDR3 covers 12 residues. CDR3 loop: CASSFVRDEQFF. The CDR3 coding sequence is TGTGCCAGCAGCTTTGTGCGGGATGAGCAGTTCTTC.

In its sample, this clonotype was seen a few times. The chain couples TRBV20-1 to TRBJ2-5; D could derive from TRBD1 or TRBD2 (7 bases each). Per germline, CDR1 DFQATT and CDR2 SNEGSKA (reference sequence). The CDR3 contains 14 residues. Trimming shortened V by 5 bases and J by 5 bases, and 18 bases separated the two germline ends. CDR3 sequence (DNA): TGCAGTGCTGTGCGGGGGACAGTCTCGGAGACCCAGTACTTC. Translating gives CSAVRGTVSETQYF.

This clonotype is a singleton in its sample. This chain joins TRBV18 and TRBJ1-1; TRBD1 matches at 8 bases. J lost 6 bases, V lost 2 bases, and 5 bases had no gene match. Germline CDR1 and CDR2: KGHSH and LQKENI. The CDR3 runs 14 residues. CDR3 sequence reads: CASSPDRGVSEAFF. CDR3 coding DNA: TGTGCCAGCTCACCAGACAGGGGAGTATCTGAAGCTTTCTTT.

This clonotype showed up just a few times. This sequence joins TRBV4-3 and TRBJ2-2, with D hard to call. The CDR3 has 16 amino acids. Germline V CDR1 and CDR2: LGHNA, YSLEER. The V end lost 0 bases, the J end lost 1 base, and 9 bases lay between the germline ends. The CDR3 sequence: CASSQDSALNTGELFF. For the CDR3, the DNA is TGCGCCAGCAGCCAAGATTCGGCACTGAACACCGGGGAGCTGTTTTTT.

This rearrangement joins TRBV7-8 to TRBJ2-1, with 10 positions matching TRBD2. The ends lost 3 bases at V and 7 bases at J; junction bases unmatched: 12. Germline V lookup: CDR1 SGHVS, CDR2 FQNEAQ. The CDR3 length is 17 residues. The CDR3 DNA is TGTGCCAGCAGCTTCCGTTTAGCGGGGGGTACTTGGAATGAGCAGTTCTTC. Translation: CASSFRLAGGTWNEQFF.

The chain recombines TRBV15 with TRBJ1-6, with no clear D. Germline CDR1 and CDR2: LNHNV and YYDKDF (reference sequence). The CDR3 is 15 residues long. Trimming pared 0 bases from V and 6 bases from J, leaving 9 bases between. CDR3 coding DNA: TGTGCCACCAGCAGAGAACAGCTCCCTAATTCACCCCTCCACTTT. Encoded protein: CATSREQLPNSPLHF.

The chain carries TRBV7-2 and TRBJ2-1, with TRBD1 matching over 7 bases. V gave up 0 bases and J gave up 2 bases; unmatched junction bases: 1. Germline lookup yields CDR1 SGHTA and CDR2 FQGNSA. This CDR3 spans 15 amino acids. This chain's CDR3 is CASSLAGQTYNEQFF. Here the CDR3 DNA reads TGTGCCAGCAGCTTAGCGGGACAGACCTACAATGAGCAGTTCTTC.

The table lists this clonotype with a few counts. The rearrangement joins TRBV20-1 to TRBJ2-3, with TRBD2 matching over 13 bases. The CDR3 sequence is 17 residues long. CDR1 and CDR2 (germline): DFQATT, SNEGSKA (reference sequence). V gave up 6 bases and J gave up 0 bases; unmatched junction bases: 9. In DNA, the CDR3 is TGCAGTGCCAGTCCCACTAGCGGGGGGGTTAGCACAGATACGCAGTATTTT. Amino acids: CSASPTSGGVSTDTQYF.

The chain carries TRBV5-4 and TRBJ2-1; perhaps TRBD2 as D (7 bases). The germline V gene encodes CDR1 SGHNT and CDR2 YYREEE (reference sequence). The CDR3 loop spans 15 amino acids. Trimming pared 4 bases from V and 4 bases from J, leaving 15 bases between. This chain's CDR3 is CASSEGGGLYNEQFF. CDR3 nucleotides: TGTGCCAGCAGCGAAGGGGGGGGACTATACAATGAGCAGTTCTTC.

This chain uses TRBV27 with TRBJ2-1, with 12 bases identical to TRBD2. J lost 3 bases, V lost 5 bases, and 5 bases had no gene match. The CDR3 runs 16 residues. The germline CDR1 and CDR2 sequences are MNHEY and SMNVEV (reference sequence). The CDR3 region is CASSKQLAGGYNEQFF. The DNA of the CDR3 is TGTGCCAGCAGTAAGCAACTAGCGGGAGGCTACAATGAGCAGTTCTTC.